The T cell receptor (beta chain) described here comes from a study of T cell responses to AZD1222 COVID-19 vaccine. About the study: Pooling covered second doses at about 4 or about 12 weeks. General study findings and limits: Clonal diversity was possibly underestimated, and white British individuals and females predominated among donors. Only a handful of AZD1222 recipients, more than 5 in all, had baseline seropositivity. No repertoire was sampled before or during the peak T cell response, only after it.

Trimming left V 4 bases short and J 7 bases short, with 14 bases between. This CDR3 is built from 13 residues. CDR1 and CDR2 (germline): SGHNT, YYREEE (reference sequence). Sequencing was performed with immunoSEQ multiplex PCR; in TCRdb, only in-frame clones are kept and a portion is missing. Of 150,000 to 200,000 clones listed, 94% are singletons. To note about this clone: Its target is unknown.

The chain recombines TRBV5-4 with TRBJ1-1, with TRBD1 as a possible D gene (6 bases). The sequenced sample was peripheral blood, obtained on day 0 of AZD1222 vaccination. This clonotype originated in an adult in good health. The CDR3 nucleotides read TGTGCCAGCAGCCCGTGGGGAGGGGGTGAAGCTTTCTTT. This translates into CASSPWGGGEAFF.